This T cell receptor beta chain was observed in a study of T cell repertoires in cytomegalovirus infection. The germline V gene has CDR1 MDHEN and CDR2 SYDVKM. The CDR3 is made up of 16 amino acids. V was pared by 3 bases and J by 10 bases, with 9 bases of the junction left unmatched. TCRdb reprocessed the reads with MiXCR, giving one entry per CDR3 protein. The sample records 700,000 to 850,000 distinct CDR3 sequences, 32% being singletons. This clonotype was recorded many times. Its antigen remains unidentified. The sequencing used cultured CD8+ T cells from PBMCs, collected from culture after CMV antigen stimulation. The chain links TRBV28 to TRBJ2-3; 14 nucleotides align to TRBD2. This receptor was taken from a human donor in good health (CMV status not recorded). Some clones in this sample may be carry-over from other donors' samples. The chain's CDR3 is CASSFPGLAGGRSQYF. The CDR3 nucleotides are TGTGCCAGCAGTTTCCCCGGACTAGCGGGGGGCCGATCGCAGTATTTT.